Listed below are T cell receptor beta chains from one sample, sequenced in a study of T cell changes during pregnancy in multiple sclerosis. Profiling relied on immunoSEQ multiplex PCR, and the TCRdb table lists in-frame clones only, not all of them. The repertoire holds about 83,000 clones, roughly nine tenths seen once, with 3% to 4.5% in the top ten. The material was PBMCs, obtained in the first trimester of pregnancy. These receptor sequences come from a female donor in good health, serving as a control in a pregnancy study. Some clones in this sample may be carry-over from other donors' samples. Each CDR3 is given with its conserved first and last residue. Each record gives: J gene, D gene, clone size, V gene, CDR3 length, CDR3 DNA, CDR3 protein. The D gene is left open where the match is weak. Only part of the rows carry a size: once, few, many, or a class if the clone is expanded.

TRBJ2-7,.,.,TRBV27,14,TGTGCCAGCAGTTTAGGCAGGGTGCCCTACGAGCAGTACTTC,CASSLGRVPYEQYF
TRBJ2-7,.,.,TRBV11-2,14,TGTGCCAGCAGCTTTGGGACACGGCGGTACGAGCAGTACTTC,CASSFGTRRYEQYF
TRBJ1-4,.,.,TRBV7-2,14,TGTGCCAGCAGCTTAGGAGGGAAAGGTGAAAAACTGTTTTTT,CASSLGGKGEKLFF
TRBJ1-5,.,.,TRBV15,16,TGTGCCACCAGCAGAGATCGCCCTAATAGCAATCAGCCCCAGCATTTT,CATSRDRPNSNQPQHF
TRBJ2-2,TRBD1,.,TRBV7-7,15,TGTGCCAGCAGCCCCCGGGACAGGGGGTCCGGGGAGCTGTTTTTT,CASSPRDRGSGELFF
TRBJ2-5,TRBD1,.,TRBV30,13,TGTGCCTGGAGTAGGGACAGGTCAGAGACCCAGTACTTC,CAWSRDRSETQYF
TRBJ1-2,.,.,TRBV4-1,13,TGCGCCAGCAGCCAAGCGGGAAACTATGGCTACACCTTC,CASSQAGNYGYTF
TRBJ2-3,.,.,TRBV4-2,14,TGTGCCAGCAGCCAGGGTCGGCAGGCAGATACGCAGTATTTT,CASSQGRQADTQYF
TRBJ2-7,.,.,TRBV15,14,TGTGCCACCAGCCCGCCGGGGTTGGGGTTCGAGCAGTACTTC,CATSPPGLGFEQYF
TRBJ1-5,.,.,TRBV14,14,TGTGCCAGCAGCCACCGCGAGGGCCGGCAGCCCCAGCATTTT,CASSHREGRQPQHF
TRBJ2-1,.,.,TRBV19,15,TGTGCCACACGGGGACTTATGAGCTCCTACAATGAGCAGTTCTTC,CATRGLMSSYNEQFF
TRBJ2-3,TRBD2,.,TRBV5-1,15,TGCGCCAGCAGCCCACTAGCGGGGGTTAGGGATACGCAGTATTTT,CASSPLAGVRDTQYF
TRBJ1-3,.,.,TRBV9,14,TGTGCCAGCAGCGTAGGACTCTCTGGAAACACCATATATTTT,CASSVGLSGNTIYF
TRBJ2-7,.,.,TRBV18,15,TGTGCCAGCTCACGTATCCGGGACACCTCCTACGAGCAGTACTTC,CASSRIRDTSYEQYF
TRBJ2-2,TRBD2,.,TRBV7-2,15,TGTGCCAGCAGCTTTAGCGGGAGGGCGTCGGGGGAGCTGTTTTTT,CASSFSGRASGELFF
TRBJ2-1,TRBD2,.,TRBV2,19,TGTGCCAGCAGTACCAAGAACCGACTAGCGGGGGGAGCATACAATGAGCAGTTCTTC,CASSTKNRLAGGAYNEQFF
TRBJ2-5,.,.,TRBV6-1,15,TGTGCCAGCACGCCCCAAAGACTTTTTCAAGAGACCCAGTACTTC,CASTPQRLFQETQYF
TRBJ1-5,.,.,TRBV7-6,13,TGTGCCAGCAGCTCCGGTTTCAATCAGCCCCAGCATTTT,CASSSGFNQPQHF
TRBJ1-1,.,.,TRBV15,15,TGTGCCACCAGCAGAGATTATGGGCAGAACACTGAAGCTTTCTTT,CATSRDYGQNTEAFF
TRBJ1-1,.,.,TRBV4-3,16,TGCGCCAGCAGCCAAGATTATGCAGGGGCAAACTCTGAAGCTTTCTTT,CASSQDYAGANSEAFF
TRBJ2-7,TRBD2,.,TRBV4-1,14,TGCGCCAGCAGCCAGCCGGGGGGGCCCAACGAGCAGTACTTC,CASSQPGGPNEQYF
TRBJ1-4,.,.,TRBV28,14,TGTGCCAGCAGTTATGAACAGAATAATGAAAAACTGTTTTTT,CASSYEQNNEKLFF
TRBJ2-4,.,.,TRBV28,13,TGTGCCAGCAGACCTGGGGGGGGGCACATTCAGTACTTC,CASRPGGGHIQYF
TRBJ1-1,.,.,TRBV19,17,TGTGCCAGTAACATGCGGGTTCCCCGCCCCGGGAACACTGAAGCTTTCTTT,CASNMRVPRPGNTEAFF
TRBJ1-5,TRBD1,once,TRBV27,15,TGTGCCAGCAGTTCCCGACAGGGACCAGATCAGCCCCAGCATTTT,CASSSRQGPDQPQHF
TRBJ2-4,TRBD1,.,TRBV28,14,TGTGCCAGCAGTCCACGGACAGGGCTGGACATTCAGTACTTC,CASSPRTGLDIQYF
TRBJ1-1,TRBD1,.,TRBV9,14,TGTGCCAGCAGCGAAGGGACAGGAGGGCTTGGAGCTTTCTTT,CASSEGTGGLGAFF
TRBJ1-1,.,.,TRBV28,15,TGTGCCAGCGTCCCTTCGGGCGGGGGATACACTGAAGCTTTCTTT,CASVPSGGGYTEAFF
TRBJ2-2,.,.,TRBV18,16,TGTGCCAGCTCACCACTGTCAGGGCTAAACACCGGGGAGCTGTTTTTT,CASSPLSGLNTGELFF
TRBJ2-3,TRBD2,.,TRBV5-6,17,TGTGCCAGCAGCTTGGCCGCTAGCGGGATGATGACAGATACGCAGTATTTT,CASSLAASGMMTDTQYF
TRBJ2-2,.,.,TRBV5-1,15,TGCGCCAGCAGCCCTGATGTAGCTTTAGCCGGGGAGCTGTTTTTT,CASSPDVALAGELFF
TRBJ1-5,.,.,TRBV7-9,14,TGTGCCAGCAGCCCACGGGGGAACGATCAGCCCCAGCATTTT,CASSPRGNDQPQHF
TRBJ1-2,TRBD1,.,TRBV27,13,TGTGCCAGCAGTTTCGGGACAGGGGGGGGCTACACCTTC,CASSFGTGGGYTF
TRBJ1-5,TRBD1,once,TRBV7-9,16,TGTGCCAGCAGCACGATCAAGGGGGCCAGCAATCAGCCCCAGCATTTT,CASSTIKGASNQPQHF
TRBJ2-3,TRBD2,.,TRBV29-1,15,TGCAGCGTATTGCTAGCGGGGAGTACCCCAGATACGCAGTATTTT,CSVLLAGSTPDTQYF
TRBJ1-1,.,.,TRBV6-5,13,TGTGCCAGCAGTTACTCTGCAGTTGTGATAGCTTTCTTT,CASSYSAVVIAFF
TRBJ1-1,TRBD1,.,TRBV2,16,TGTGCCAGCAGGTACTCACAGGGGGCAGAGGACACTGAAGCTTTCTTT,CASRYSQGAEDTEAFF
TRBJ1-5,.,.,TRBV19,16,TGTGCCAGTAGTATTTTGGGCAGGGCGAGCAATCAGCCCCAGCATTTT,CASSILGRASNQPQHF
TRBJ2-2,TRBD2,.,TRBV15,17,TGTGCCACCAGCAGAGACCTGGGGGGGAGGAGGACCGGGGAGCTGTTTTTT,CATSRDLGGRRTGELFF
TRBJ1-4,TRBD1,.,TRBV19,15,TGTGCCAGTAGTAAAACAGGGGCAACTAATGAAAAACTGTTTTTT,CASSKTGATNEKLFF
TRBJ2-1,TRBD2,.,TRBV9,15,TGTGCCAGCAGCGTAGACGCTAGCGGGAGTCATGAGCAGTTCTTC,CASSVDASGSHEQFF
TRBJ2-5,.,.,TRBV15,14,TGTGCCACCAGCAGAGATAGACTAGTGGAGACCCAGTACTTC,CATSRDRLVETQYF
TRBJ2-3,.,.,TRBV29-1,12,TGCAGCGTTGTGGGCCCTACAGATACGCAGTATTTT,CSVVGPTDTQYF
TRBJ1-2,TRBD1,.,TRBV7-3,13,TGTGCCAGCAGCTCGGGACAGCCCTATGGCTACACCTTC,CASSSGQPYGYTF